These 15 T cell receptor beta chains were all obtained from the same sample, sequenced in a study of shared clonotypes between healthy human individuals. Profiled with immunoSEQ multiplex PCR; TCRdb holds only in-frame clones, not every one. The sample carries 2 million or so clones, less than 95% recorded once. CD45RO-negative, CCR7-selected cells formed the naive CD8 fraction, which excluded terminally differentiated effector memory CD45RA+ cells. Input material: naive CD8+ T cells sorted from blood. These receptors all stem from a man aged 18 to 30 in good health.

Concerning this clone: The identical CDR3 is also encoded by other nucleotide sequences in the sample. The V call is TRBV5-4, the J call TRBJ1-1; D is perhaps TRBD1 (5 bases). Germline V gives CDR1 SGHNT, CDR2 YYREEE (reference sequence). There are 13 residues in the CDR3. V lost 4 bases to trimming and J lost 2 bases, with 9 bases between them. The CDR3, as DNA: TGTGCCAGCAGCCTCGGGACTAACACTGAAGCTTTCTTT. It is translated as CASSLGTNTEAFF.

The rearrangement links TRBV29-1 to TRBJ1-2, with D uncertain. Germline CDR1 reads SQVTM; CDR2 reads ANQGSEA. V was trimmed by 3 bases and J by 4 bases, leaving 9 bases between them. CDR3 length equals 12 residues. Here the CDR3 DNA reads TGCAGCGTTGAGTCTTGGGGCTATGGCTACACCTTC. Translation: CSVESWGYGYTF.

This clone was picked up a small number of times. Different DNA sequences within this sample yield the same CDR3. CDR3 protein: CASSLGGNTIYF. In DNA, the CDR3 is TGTGCCAGCAGCTTGGGCGGAAACACCATATATTTT. The rearrangement uses TRBV5-6 and TRBJ1-3, with D unresolved. The germline V gene has CDR1 SGHDT and CDR2 YYEEEE. The ends were cut back, 0 bases at V and 4 bases at J, with 2 bases in the middle. The CDR3 is 12 residues long.

This clone appeared once. The chain is built from TRBV28 and TRBJ2-7, with D perhaps given as TRBD1 or TRBD2 (5 bases each). CDR3 length: 17 residues. Looked up from germline, CDR1 is MDHEN and CDR2 is SYDVKM. V dropped 8 bases and J dropped 2 bases, with 25 bases sitting between them. The CDR3 nucleotides read TGTGCCAGCGGGACCTTCGATTTAGCGCATCCCGCCTACGAGCAGTACTTC. This encodes CASGTFDLAHPAYEQYF.

The J gene is TRBJ2-1, the V gene TRBV5-4; 7 nucleotides line up with TRBD2. Germline V lookup: CDR1 SGHNT, CDR2 YYREEE (reference sequence). The V gene end was trimmed by 5 bases and the J gene end by 4 bases; junction bases not matched to a gene: 3. This CDR3 is built from 13 residues. The CDR3 bases are TGTGCCAGCAGTACGCGGGAGTACAATGAGCAGTTCTTC. This encodes CASSTREYNEQFF. The full variable domain, in which reference TRBV5-4 and TRBJ2-1 provide the parts outside the CDR3, is ETGVTQSPTHLIKTRGQQVTLRCSSQSGHNTVSWYQQALGQGPQFIFQYYREEENGRGNFPPRFSGLQFPNYSSELNVNALELDDSALYLCASSTREYNEQFFGPGTRLTVL.

This chain joins TRBV5-6 and TRBJ1-2; D perhaps matches TRBD1 (5 bases). Germline-derived CDR1 and CDR2 are SGHDT and YYEEEE. V gave up 3 bases and J gave up 8 bases, with 26 bases separating them. This CDR3 spans 17 amino acids. CDR3 DNA sequence: TGTGCCAGCAGCTCCGGGGGGTCGGAGCTAGCCTCGGGGGGCTACACCTTC. This encodes CASSSGGSELASGGYTF.

This chain joins TRBV27 and TRBJ2-7, with D possibly TRBD2 on 7 matching bases. V was cut by 5 bases and J by 3 bases, with 20 bases left in between. Germline V gene lookup returns CDR1 MNHEY and CDR2 SMNVEV (reference sequence). The CDR3 totals 16 residues. CDR3 sequence (DNA): TGTGCCAGCAGTCCAAGTCGGGGGGCTCAATACTACGAGCAGTACTTC. Translating gives CASSPSRGAQYYEQYF.

The V and J genes are TRBV2 and TRBJ2-3; the match to TRBD2 covers 8 bases. The CDR3 length is 14 residues. Germline V gene lookup returns CDR1 SNHLY and CDR2 FYNNEI. After removal of 8 bases from V and 0 bases from J, the junction contained 4 bases not matched to a gene. CDR3 nucleotides: TGTGCCAGCCACCCTAGCGGGAGCACAGATACGCAGTATTTT. Translating gives CASHPSGSTDTQYF.

As regards this clone: This specimen includes other DNA sequences encoding the same CDR3. The chain couples TRBV5-6 to TRBJ2-7; D is uncertain. V dropped 1 base and J dropped 3 bases, with 5 bases sitting between them. Germline CDR1 is SGHDT and CDR2 is YYEEEE. The CDR3 has 12 amino acids. The CDR3 DNA follows: TGTGCCAGCAGCTTGCCGGGCTACGAGCAGTACTTC. Translated: CASSLPGYEQYF. Combining the CDR3 with reference TRBV5-6 and TRBJ2-7 gives the whole variable domain DAGVTQSPTHLIKTRGQQVTLRCSPKSGHDTVSWYQQALGQGPQFIFQYYEEEERQRGNFPDRFSGHQFPNYSSELNVNALLLGDSALYLCASSLPGYEQYFGPGTRLTVT.

For this clone: A much larger clone lies one base from this, so it may be a read error. This sample also contains other DNA sequences that code for the same CDR3. The chain combines TRBV9 with TRBJ2-7; the match to TRBD2 covers 12 bases. V lost 3 bases, J lost 5 bases, and 3 bases stayed unmatched. Germline assignment: CDR1 SGDLS and CDR2 YYNGEE. The CDR3 runs to 14 residues. DNA of the CDR3: TGTGCCAGCAGCGCTAGCGGGAGGGCCGACGAGCAGTACTTC. This translates into CASSASGRADEQYF.

This clone was detected a few times. In the same sample, other DNA sequences code for this CDR3. The chain joins TRBV9 to TRBJ2-3; D is ambiguous. Trimming shortened V by 3 bases and J by 2 bases, and 1 base separated the two germline ends. The CDR3 covers 11 residues. CDR1 and CDR2 (germline): SGDLS, YYNGEE. The CDR3 nucleotides are TGTGCCAGCAGCGCCACAGATACGCAGTATTTT. This sequence encodes CASSATDTQYF. Using reference TRBV9 and TRBJ2-3 for the parts outside the CDR3, the full variable domain is DSGVTQTPKHLITATGQRVTLRCSPRSGDLSVYWYQQSLDQGLQFLIQYYNGEERAKGNILERFSAQQFPDLHSELNLSSLELGDSALYFCASSATDTQYFGPGTRLTVL.

This clone has a single count. The CDR3 sequence is CASREELYGYTF. CDR3 nucleotide sequence: TGTGCCAGCAGGGAAGAACTCTATGGCTACACCTTC. The V call is TRBV7-9, the J call TRBJ1-2; D remains unclear. This CDR3 spans 12 amino acids. Germline CDR1 is SEHNR and CDR2 is FQNEAQ (reference sequence). Trimming left V 6 bases short and J 4 bases short, with 9 bases between.

The chain couples TRBV7-8 to TRBJ2-1, with 9 bases aligning to TRBD1. CDR3 size: 15 residues. V dropped 5 bases and J dropped 8; count of bases not matched to a gene: 10. Germline V gene data show CDR1 as SGHVS and CDR2 as FQNEAQ. CDR3 nucleotides: TGTGCCAGCAGCCCAGAGGGGACAGGGAGTGATGAGCAGTTCTTC. Translating it yields CASSPEGTGSDEQFF.

The chain combines TRBV4-3 with TRBJ1-3; possibly TRBD1 for D (5 bases). Germline V lookup: CDR1 LGHNA, CDR2 YSLEER. The CDR3 is made up of 15 amino acids. V lost 3 bases and J 1 base, leaving 10 bases between the germline ends. The CDR3 coding sequence is TGCGCCAGCAGCCATAAACCAGGGTCTGGAAACACCATATATTTT. Residues: CASSHKPGSGNTIYF.

The rearrangement uses TRBV6-5 and TRBJ2-1; TRBD2 aligns across 8 bases. Germline CDR1 MNHEY, CDR2 SVGAGI. Trimming at V came to 6 bases and at J to 2 bases, leaving 6 bases not matched to a gene. The CDR3 loop spans 15 amino acids. The chain's CDR3 is CASSLIGGAYNEQFF. The CDR3 DNA reads as TGTGCCAGCAGCCTCATCGGGGGGGCCTACAATGAGCAGTTCTTC.